What follows is one TCR beta chain and its context. Its antigen remains undetermined. No base quality values were provided; no much bigger clone lies one nucleotide off. The sample is drawn from a study of blood T cell repertoires in COVID-19 (dated by TCRdb to 2019 to 2021). Broadly, across the study: Samples from collaborators originated in the United States, Italy and Spain and spanned both the acute and convalescent phases of COVID-19. The prospective study material was composed of cDNA or gDNA derived from T cells, B-cell-depleted T cells, or PBMCs. Deeply sampled blood TCRbeta repertoires from subjects exposed to, actively infected with, or recovered from COVID-19 were included in the dataset. The repertoires were released in a freely available public database intended as a resource for research on the immune response to SARS-CoV-2. Samples were obtained from the ongoing ImmuneRACE study (first 160 participants) and from about 1,300 subjects provided by 6 global collaborators. Sample metadata almost always included a de-identified subject ID, COVID-19 status, age in years and sex. Where available, HLA class I and class II types were taken from metadata supplied by the sample provider and were not determined by assay-based typing.

Broader findings and caveats from the paper: The quantity of clinical and demographic metadata differed by source and by participant and was supplied without curation.

TCRbeta CDR3 regions were amplified from genomic DNA using the immunoSEQ Assay, a bias-controlled multiplex PCR. The original methods were these. Nucleated cell counts per sample were estimated from amplification of reference gene primers within the assay. To quantify the absolute abundance of each unique TCRbeta CDR3 rearrangement, sequence reads were collapsed and filtered. For each sample, productive Simpson clonality was calculated by taking the square root of Simpson's diversity index across productive rearrangements. TCRdb took over this immuneACCESS table, retaining in-frame rearrangements with V and J assigned. Such tables are incomplete; in checked studies, under half of the missing clones stem from an unresolved V gene, and the remainder is unexplained. From that table come the V and J calls and clone size; the DNA was used to work out D and trimming. This sample comprises 150,000 to 200,000 clones, about 77% of them detected only once. In total, the top ten clones hold about 17% of the sample.

The germline V gene yields MDHEN for CDR1 and SYDVKM for CDR2. Clipping removes 6 bases from V and 1 base from J, with 11 as the unmatched junction base count. Counted from cysteine to phenylalanine, this CDR3 has 17 amino acids. Only the CDR3 region is kept as DNA, spanning 51 bases read in frame from base 1. Participants in the prospective study were enrolled through a virtual design, were aged 18 to 89 years, and lived in about two dozen United States geographic areas. In the prospective study, cohorts were assigned on the basis of participant-reported clinical history obtained from a screening survey and a study questionnaire. In the prospective study, whole blood, serum and a nasopharyngeal or oropharyngeal swab were collected from each participant by mobile phlebotomists. Prospective study participants could optionally give additional blood draws and questionnaires over an approximately 2-month period. Blood samples from the prospective study were shipped frozen or at room temperature prior to DNA extraction.

The source material was PBMCs or T cells enriched from blood (not recorded which). The sequence was collected from a woman between 50 and 59 years old with acute COVID-19. The receptor chain draws on TRBV28 and TRBJ1-5; 8 nucleotides in the junction match TRBD1. The bases read TGTGCCAGCAGGGAAAACAGGGGGATAGGAAGCAATCAGCCCCAGCATTTT. Translation gives CASRENRGIGSNQPQHF.